The rows below give T cell receptor beta chains drawn from one sample of a study of blood T cell repertoires in COVID-19. Sequencing was performed with immunoSEQ multiplex PCR; in TCRdb, only in-frame clones are kept and a portion is missing. The data show around 110,000 clones, 75% to 95% seen once. Sequencing was done on a sample of peripheral blood. These receptor sequences come from a woman between 25 and 40 years old with acute or convalescent COVID-19. Both conserved end residues are part of each CDR3. The D gene is left open where the match is weak. Some rows have no size entry. The others give once, few or many, or a class for an expanded clone.

j_call clone_size v_call d_call cdr3_nt cdr3_aa
TRBJ1-2 . TRBV5-6 TRBD1 TGTGCCAGCAGCTTGACCGGGACAGGGTATAGGGCCTACACCTTC CASSLTGTGYRAYTF
TRBJ2-2 . TRBV12-3/TRBV12-4 . TGTGCCAGCAGTTTAGCGGGAAAGGGAGGTCTGTTTTTT CASSLAGKGGLFF
TRBJ1-2 . TRBV19 TRBD1 TGTGCCAGTAGTCCGAGAACCGGGACAGGTGGCGTGGGAGGCTACACCTTC CASSPRTGTGGVGGYTF
TRBJ1-4 . TRBV29-1 . TGCAGCGTTGGGGCCGGGGCTAATGAAAAACTGTTTTTT CSVGAGANEKLFF
TRBJ2-1 . TRBV7-3 . TGTGCCAGCAGCTTGGCGGAATACAATGAGCAGTTCTTC CASSLAEYNEQFF
TRBJ1-2 . TRBV10-3 TRBD1 TGTGCCATCAGCACAGGGGCCAACTATGGCTACACCTTC CAISTGANYGYTF
TRBJ1-1 . TRBV18 . TGTGCCAGCTCACCTACGAGCCTATACACTGAAGCTTTCTTT CASSPTSLYTEAFF
TRBJ2-7 . TRBV5-1 . TGCGCCAGCAGCTTGGTCATCACAGGGACGGGGGAGCAGTACTTC CASSLVITGTGEQYF
TRBJ1-6 once TRBV11-3 . TGTGCCAGCAGCCTATGGACAGATTCACCCCTCCACTTT CASSLWTDSPLHF
TRBJ1-1 . TRBV12-1 . TGTGCCAGCAGCTTAAGGACAGTTAACACTGAAGCTTTCTTT CASSLRTVNTEAFF
TRBJ2-7 . TRBV28 TRBD1 TGTGCCAGCAAGGGGGTACCTCCGGGACAGGGCTCCTACGAGCAGTACTTC CASKGVPPGQGSYEQYF
TRBJ1-6 few TRBV2 . TGTGCCAGCAGCCCGCCCGAGGGACCCCTCCACTTT CASSPPEGPLHF
TRBJ1-2 . TRBV7-2 TRBD1 TGTGCCAGCAGACCAGACAGGGGGGCCTATGGCTACACCTTC CASRPDRGAYGYTF
TRBJ2-2 . TRBV7-8 . TGTGCCAGCAGCTTAGTCTCAACCGGCACCGGGGAGCTGTTTTTT CASSLVSTGTGELFF
TRBJ2-1 . TRBV2 TRBD2 TGTGCCAGCAGGCCGACTAGCGGGAGCTCTTACAATGAGCAGTTCTTC CASRPTSGSSYNEQFF
TRBJ2-5 . TRBV18 . TGTGCCAGCTCACAGAAAATAGGGAGGGAGACCCAGTACTTC CASSQKIGRETQYF
TRBJ2-7 . TRBV7-6 . TGTGCCAGCAGCTTTACAGGAAACGCTGGGGAGCAGTACTTC CASSFTGNAGEQYF